Following are 15 T cell receptor beta chains from one sample sequenced in a study of CD8+CD57+ T cells in acquired aplastic anemia (dated by TCRdb to 2016 to 2019). Sequencing was performed on an Illumina HiSeq 2000. Genomic DNA served as template for TCR beta VDJ combination and CDR3 sequence profiling. The public sequencing data were trimmed at Q25 with fastp and processed into clonotypes with MiXCR by TCRdb, which kept only in-frame beta chains. Entries are consolidated by CDR3 protein sequence, retaining the most common genes and DNA. In all, the sample holds around 200,000 distinct CDR3 sequences, and less than 75% of those were seen once. The top ten clonotypes cover about 60% of the sample. Flow cytometry had shown CD8+CD57+ cell expansion in the patients selected for sequencing. Sequencing was carried out using sorted CD4+, CD8+, or CD8+CD57+ T cells (not recorded which) from PBMCs. Every receptor here comes from a human donor with aplastic anemia.

The V and J genes are TRBV2 and TRBJ2-7; 7 positions match TRBD2. V trimming: 7 bases; J trimming: 7 bases; junction bases outside the gene matches: 7. The CDR3 consists of 12 residues. The V gene's germline CDR1 is SNHLY and CDR2 FYNNEI. CDR3 amino acids: CASTLGGFEQYF. CDR3 nucleotide sequence: TGTGCCAGCACTCTGGGAGGGTTTGAGCAGTACTTC.

This chain connects TRBV20-1 to TRBJ2-3, with a tentative D call TRBD2 (5 bases). Trimming took 3 bases from V and 2 from J, leaving 15 bases between them. The CDR3 spans 15 residues. Germline V gene lookup returns CDR1 DFQATT and CDR2 SNEGSKA (reference sequence). CDR3 DNA: TGCAGTGCTAGCCCCGGGGTCGGGGACACAGATACGCAGTATTTT. The encoded protein is CSASPGVGDTDTQYF.

This chain links TRBV7-2 with TRBJ2-5, with 9 bases fitting TRBD2. Germline CDR1 and CDR2: SGHTA and FQGNSA. V dropped 2 bases and J dropped 4; count of bases not matched to a gene: 11. This CDR3 is 17 amino acids long. DNA of the CDR3: TGTGCCAGCAGCTTAACTGGCGGGAGGGCACGAAGAGAGACCCAGTACTTC. Encoded protein: CASSLTGGRARRETQYF.

This clonotype was counted ten times or more. The rearrangement links TRBV12-3 or TRBV12-4 to TRBJ1-1, with a tentative D call TRBD1 (6 bases). V lost 1 base to trimming and J lost 11 bases, with 17 bases between them. There are 14 residues in the CDR3. The CDR3 sequence is CASSLVGGEILAFF. Here the CDR3 DNA reads TGTGCCAGCAGTTTAGTAGGGGGTGAAATTTTGGCTTTCTTT.

The V call is TRBV11-2, the J call TRBJ1-2; D ambiguous. CDR3 length equals 15 residues. Trimming removed 0 bases at V and 1 base at J, with 9 bases between. The germline CDR1 and CDR2 sequences are SGHAT and FQNNGV. CDR3 sequence reads: CASSLDRTLNYGYTF. CDR3 nucleotide sequence: TGTGCCAGCAGCTTAGACAGGACCCTTAACTATGGCTACACCTTC.

The V and J genes are TRBV2 and TRBJ2-5; D gene uncertain. This CDR3 has 13 amino acids. Trimming took off 7 bases at V and 4 bases at J, with 13 bases between the two ends. Germline lookup yields CDR1 SNHLY and CDR2 FYNNEI. The chain's CDR3 is CASTSGAGETQYF. The CDR3 DNA follows: TGTGCCAGCACTTCGGGCGCAGGAGAGACCCAGTACTTC.

This clonotype was picked up many times. V is TRBV9 and J is TRBJ2-7; D is unclear. This CDR3 comprises 12 residues. V was cut by 3 bases and J by 8 bases, with 12 bases left in between. The germline V gene has CDR1 SGDLS and CDR2 YYNGEE. Written as DNA, the CDR3 is TGTGCCAGCAGCGGGGCGAATAGCCAGCAGTACTTC. Protein product: CASSGANSQQYF. The full variable domain, rest sourced from reference TRBV9 and TRBJ2-7, is DSGVTQTPKHLITATGQRVTLRCSPRSGDLSVYWYQQSLDQGLQFLIQYYNGEERAKGNILERFSAQQFPDLHSELNLSSLELGDSALYFCASSGANSQQYFGPGTRLTVT.

V usage is TRBV6-6 and J usage is TRBJ1-1, with 7 nucleotides matching TRBD1. Per the germline V gene, CDR1 is MNHNY and CDR2 is SVGAGI (reference sequence). The CDR3 contains 15 residues. J gave up 8 bases and V 2 bases, and 11 bases lay outside the gene matches. CDR3 sequence reads: CASSYADRFGEEAFF. The DNA of the CDR3 is TGTGCCAGCAGTTACGCGGACAGGTTTGGGGAAGAAGCTTTCTTT.

This chain uses TRBV6-1 with TRBJ1-2, with 8 bases aligning to TRBD1. Germline V gives CDR1 MNHNS, CDR2 SASEGT. This CDR3 region has 13 residues. V gave up 0 bases and J gave up 6 bases; unmatched junction bases: 0. CDR3 in amino acids: CASSEAGQDGYTF. CDR3 nucleotide sequence: TGTGCCAGCAGTGAAGCGGGACAGGATGGCTACACCTTC.

This clonotype was seen only a few times. This sequence joins TRBV20-1 and TRBJ2-7; D is ambiguous. CDR1 is DFQATT and CDR2 is SNEGSKA in the germline V gene (reference sequence). The CDR3 is 13 residues long. With 3 bases removed from V and 2 bases from J, the gap between germline ends came to 11 bases. CDR3 nucleotides: TGCAGTGCTAGGCCCCAGAAAACCTACGAGCAGTACTTC. Translated, it gives CSARPQKTYEQYF.

V usage is TRBV7-3 and J usage is TRBJ2-5; D perhaps matches TRBD2 (6 bases). In germline, CDR1 is SGHTA, CDR2 FQGTGA. V dropped 3 bases and J dropped 3 bases, with 11 bases sitting between them. The CDR3 extends over 14 amino acids. In DNA form, the CDR3 reads TGTGCCAGCAGCTTGAGAGGCGGGGAAGAGACCCAGTACTTC. It translates to CASSLRGGEETQYF.

The chain uses TRBV19 and TRBJ2-7; 9 bases line up with TRBD2. The CDR3 has 14 amino acids. Per the germline V gene, CDR1 is LNHDA and CDR2 is SQIVND (reference sequence). J was trimmed by 4 bases and V by 3 bases; bases with no gene match: 4. The CDR3 sequence: CASSMSAGGYEQYF. The CDR3, as DNA: TGTGCCAGTAGTATGAGCGCGGGAGGGTACGAGCAGTACTTC.

This clonotype showed up many times. This chain uses TRBV27 with TRBJ2-3; D remains unclear. Trimming left V 3 bases short and J 1 base short, with 5 bases between. Germline V lookup: CDR1 MNHEY, CDR2 SMNVEV (reference sequence). CDR3 length: 13 residues. The CDR3 coding sequence is TGTGCCAGCAGTTTTGGGGGCACAGATACGCAGTATTTT. Translated: CASSFGGTDTQYF.

The V and J genes are TRBV9 and TRBJ1-6; D ambiguous. This CDR3 region has 15 residues. V dropped 0 bases and J dropped 7 bases, with 11 bases sitting between them. CDR1 is SGDLS and CDR2 is YYNGEE in the germline V gene. CDR3 in DNA: TGTGCCAGCAGCGTAGTGGCGGGTTACAATTCACCCCTCCACTTT. Translation: CASSVVAGYNSPLHF.

The chain has TRBV6-6 and TRBJ2-5; 7 bases agree with TRBD2. Trimming at V came to 7 bases and at J to 2 bases, leaving 10 bases not matched to a gene. The CDR3 is 15 amino acids. Germline V gene data show CDR1 as MNHNY and CDR2 as SVGAGI (reference sequence). CDR3 in DNA: TGTGCCAGCACCCTAGGGAGGGCTAATCAAGAGACCCAGTACTTC. Residues: CASTLGRANQETQYF.